This is a list of T cell receptor beta chains from one sample in a study of kidney transplant recipient with SARS-CoV-2 infection. TCRdb reprocessed the reads with MiXCR, giving one entry per CDR3 protein. In the table there are 200,000 to 300,000 distinct CDR3 sequences, around 30% of which are singletons. The material was a blood sample, obtained at baseline and between days 110 and 120 from a kidney transplant recipient. Source of these receptors: a male patient aged 25-45 years who had COVID-19 and was a kidney transplant recipient. Some T cells may be graft donor cells. The conserved cysteine and the conserved F or W are not part of the CDR3 here. The order of the fields is CDR3 protein, J gene, V gene.

cdr3_aa: ASSPPGASTDTQY
j_call: TRBJ2-3
v_call: TRBV7-9

cdr3_aa: ASSLVADTQY
j_call: TRBJ2-3
v_call: TRBV5-1

cdr3_aa: ASSRLDKAGKTYGYT
j_call: TRBJ1-2
v_call: TRBV11-1

cdr3_aa: ASGPVNSRKTYGYT
j_call: TRBJ1-2
v_call: TRBV5-6

cdr3_aa: ASSFGVAGFQETQY
j_call: TRBJ2-5
v_call: TRBV5-4

cdr3_aa: ASSQDSGANVLT
j_call: TRBJ2-6
v_call: TRBV19

cdr3_aa: ASSRLEECRKTYGYT
j_call: TRBJ1-2
v_call: TRBV6-5

cdr3_aa: ASSFSPDQRTDTQY
j_call: TRBJ2-3
v_call: TRBV11-3

cdr3_aa: ASSSHGRGELF
j_call: TRBJ2-2
v_call: TRBV5-1

cdr3_aa: ASSSSTGLAEDLSYNEQF
j_call: TRBJ2-1
v_call: TRBV7-3

cdr3_aa: ASSFPWAGTDTQY
j_call: TRBJ2-3
v_call: TRBV11-3

cdr3_aa: ASSPFLVGGLAGADFWADTQY
j_call: TRBJ2-3
v_call: TRBV5-6

cdr3_aa: ASSRGLAGGTYTDTQY
j_call: TRBJ2-3
v_call: TRBV28

cdr3_aa: SASRDIFSEAF
j_call: TRBJ1-1
v_call: TRBV20-1

cdr3_aa: ASFIYVSRKTYGYT
j_call: TRBJ1-2
v_call: TRBV5-5

cdr3_aa: ASSVGGRGGETQY
j_call: TRBJ2-5
v_call: TRBV9

cdr3_aa: ASSAGRTSRKTYGYT
j_call: TRBJ1-2
v_call: TRBV11-2

cdr3_aa: ASSSVGTALNTEAF
j_call: TRBJ1-1
v_call: TRBV5-4

cdr3_aa: ASSPRNRGLTGELF
j_call: TRBJ2-2
v_call: TRBV7-2

cdr3_aa: ASSRLPPISIRTEAF
j_call: TRBJ1-1
v_call: TRBV3-1

cdr3_aa: ASSQRDRQETQY
j_call: TRBJ2-5
v_call: TRBV23-1

cdr3_aa: ASSGSAVVRKTYGYT
j_call: TRBJ1-2
v_call: TRBV16

cdr3_aa: ASSFRGGTGLNTEAF
j_call: TRBJ1-1
v_call: TRBV7-2

cdr3_aa: ATSGHAGATGDPREKLF
j_call: TRBJ1-4
v_call: TRBV15

cdr3_aa: ASTYEVPRSNEQF
j_call: TRBJ2-1
v_call: TRBV12-3/TRBV12-4

cdr3_aa: ASSPWDTEAF
j_call: TRBJ1-1
v_call: TRBV7-2

cdr3_aa: ASSDLGTATNEKLF
j_call: TRBJ1-4
v_call: TRBV7-9

cdr3_aa: AISIVPELGKTYGYT
j_call: TRBJ1-2
v_call: TRBV25-1